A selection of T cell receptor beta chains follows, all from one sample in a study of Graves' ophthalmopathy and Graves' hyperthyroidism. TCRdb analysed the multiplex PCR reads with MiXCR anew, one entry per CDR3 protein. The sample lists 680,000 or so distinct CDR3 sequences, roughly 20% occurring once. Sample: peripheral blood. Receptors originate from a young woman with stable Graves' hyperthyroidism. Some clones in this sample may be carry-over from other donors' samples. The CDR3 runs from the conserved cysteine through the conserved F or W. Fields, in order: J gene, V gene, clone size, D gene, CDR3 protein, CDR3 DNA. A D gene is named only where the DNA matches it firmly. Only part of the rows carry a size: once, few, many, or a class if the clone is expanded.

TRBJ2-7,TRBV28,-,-,CASSLLASNYEQYF,TGTGCCAGCAGTTTATTAGCTAGCAACTACGAGCAGTACTTC
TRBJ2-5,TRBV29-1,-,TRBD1,CSVDGRTGQTQYF,TGCAGCGTCGACGGACGGACAGGTCAGACCCAGTACTTC
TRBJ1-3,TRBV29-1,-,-,CSVVAGANSGNTIYF,TGCAGCGTTGTAGCCGGGGCAAACTCTGGAAACACCATATATTTT
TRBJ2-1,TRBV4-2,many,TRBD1,CASSHPGQGSNEQFF,TGTGCCAGCAGCCACCCGGGACAGGGGTCGAATGAGCAGTTCTTC
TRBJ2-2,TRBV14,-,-,CASSQGGTFTGELFF,TGTGCCAGCAGCCAGGGTGGGACTTTCACCGGGGAGCTGTTTTTT
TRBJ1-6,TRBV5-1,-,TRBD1,CASSFQGEKLYSPLHF,TGCGCCAGCAGCTTTCAGGGGGAAAAATTATATTCACCCCTCCACTTT
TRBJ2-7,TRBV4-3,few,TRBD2,CASSQVSGGQYEQYF,TGCGCCAGCAGCCAAGTCTCGGGGGGGCAGTACGAGCAGTACTTC
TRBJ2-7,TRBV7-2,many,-,CASSPLPGPGHEQYF,TGTGCCAGCAGCCCCCTCCCCGGCCCCGGTCACGAGCAGTACTTC
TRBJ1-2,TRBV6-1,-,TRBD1,CASSRQGGNNYGYTF,TGTGCCAGCAGTAGACAGGGAGGAAATAACTATGGCTACACCTTC
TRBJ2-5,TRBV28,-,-,CASTATGLVETQYF,TGTGCCAGCACCGCGACCGGACTCGTAGAGACCCAGTACTTC
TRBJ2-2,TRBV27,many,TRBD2,CASSPLAGGPMGTGELFF,TGTGCCAGCAGTCCCCTAGCGGGAGGGCCCATGGGCACCGGGGAGCTGTTTTTT
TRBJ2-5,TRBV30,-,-,CAWSSLSSQETQYF,TGTGCCTGGAGTTCATTATCCTCCCAAGAGACCCAGTACTTC
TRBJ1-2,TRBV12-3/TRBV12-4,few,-,CASSFGGHGYGYTF,TGTGCCAGCAGTTTCGGGGGGCATGGCTATGGCTACACCTTC
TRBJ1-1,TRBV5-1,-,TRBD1,CASMGQLNTEAFF,TGCGCCAGCATGGGACAGCTGAACACTGAAGCTTTCTTT
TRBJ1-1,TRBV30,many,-,CAWSVLGGWNTEAFF,TGTGCCTGGAGTGTCTTGGGGGGTTGGAACACTGAAGCTTTCTTT
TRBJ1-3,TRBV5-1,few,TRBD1,CASSLAGQVFGNTIYF,TGCGCCAGCAGCTTGGCAGGACAGGTTTTTGGAAACACCATATATTTT
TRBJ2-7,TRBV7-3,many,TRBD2,CASSLQRGGVYEQYF,TGTGCCAGCAGTCTTCAGCGGGGGGGCGTCTACGAGCAGTACTTC